This note documents a single T cell receptor (beta chain) sequence. This sample is part of a study of prognosis after radiotherapy for stage I lung cancer. Multiplex PCR in two rounds served to amplify TCR beta CDR3 from genomic DNA. First-round PCR employed TRBV- and TRBJ-specific primers for each gene. TCRdb re-called the multiplex PCR reads through MiXCR, storing one row per CDR3 protein. The sample has 22,000 or so distinct CDR3 sequences, around 45% seen once. The TCR originated in a donor over 45 with non-small cell lung cancer. Source: PBMCs, taken before or after stereotactic body radiation therapy (not recorded which).

The CDR3 protein is CASSLESGETQYF. CDR3 nucleotide sequence: TGTGCCAGCAGCTTAGAAAGCGGGGAGACCCAGTACTTC. The gene calls are TRBV5-4 and TRBJ2-5; the D gene is possibly TRBD2 (6 bases). The V end lost 2 bases, the J end lost 5 bases, and 10 bases lay between the germline ends. The CDR3 is made up of 13 amino acids. Germline values: CDR1 SGHNT, CDR2 YYREEE (reference sequence).